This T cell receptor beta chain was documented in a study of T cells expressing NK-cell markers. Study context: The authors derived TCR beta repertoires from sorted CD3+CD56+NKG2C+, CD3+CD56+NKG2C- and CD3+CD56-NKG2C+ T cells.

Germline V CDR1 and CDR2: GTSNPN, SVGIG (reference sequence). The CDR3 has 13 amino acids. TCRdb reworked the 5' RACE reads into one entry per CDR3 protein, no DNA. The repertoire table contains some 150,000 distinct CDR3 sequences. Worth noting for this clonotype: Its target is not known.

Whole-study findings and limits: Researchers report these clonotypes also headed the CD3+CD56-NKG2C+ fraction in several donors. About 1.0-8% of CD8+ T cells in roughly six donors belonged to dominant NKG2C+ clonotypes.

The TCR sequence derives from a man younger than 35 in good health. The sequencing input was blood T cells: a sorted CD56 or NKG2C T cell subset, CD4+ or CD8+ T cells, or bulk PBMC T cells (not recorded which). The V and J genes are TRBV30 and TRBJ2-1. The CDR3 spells CAWMDSLYNEQFF.